Listed below are T cell receptor beta chains from one sample, sequenced in a study of control samples from healthy donors and cancer patients. The assay was immunoSEQ multiplex PCR, and TCRdb's table has in-frame clones only and misses some. The sample consists of 250,000 to 300,000 clones, over 75% of them appearing once. Sequencing was done on a sample of PBMCs. The source is a woman in her sixties or seventies with lung cancer. The CDR3 runs from the conserved cysteine through the conserved F or W. Fields, in order: D gene, CDR3 length, V gene, clone size, J gene, CDR3 DNA, CDR3 protein. D genes are given only for firm matches. Rows may omit the clone size; those that give it use once, few, many or a size class.

>NA|14|TRBV5-1|NA|TRBJ1-2
TGCGCCAGCAGCTTGGGGGGGAGGACTTATGGCTACACCTTC
CASSLGGRTYGYTF
>TRBD1|15|TRBV20-1|few|TRBJ2-7
TGCAGTGCTAGTAACTCACAGGGGGCATCCTACGAGCAGTACTTC
CSASNSQGASYEQYF
>NA|15|TRBV5-1|NA|TRBJ2-6
TGCGCCAGCAGTACGGGGGCAACTGGGGCCAACGTCCTGACTTTC
CASSTGATGANVLTF
>NA|15|TRBV2|once|TRBJ1-6
TGTGCCAGCAGTGCGCGCAGAGGGACTCAATCACCCCTCCACTTT
CASSARRGTQSPLHF
>NA|14|TRBV19|NA|TRBJ1-6
TGTGCCAGTACCTCTCGGACCTCGGTTTCACCCCTCCACTTT
CASTSRTSVSPLHF
>NA|14|TRBV18|NA|TRBJ2-2
TGTGCCAGCCGGGCTAGCGAGAACACCGGGGAGCTGTTTTTT
CASRASENTGELFF
>TRBD2|15|TRBV7-9|NA|TRBJ2-2
TGTGCCAGCAGCCCCGGGACTACCTACACCGGGGAGCTGTTTTTT
CASSPGTTYTGELFF
>NA|16|TRBV7-8|few|TRBJ1-4
TGTGCCAGCACCCCAAGCGGGGGCGCAACTAATGAAAAACTGTTTTTT
CASTPSGGATNEKLFF
>TRBD1|15|TRBV5-6|NA|TRBJ2-5
TGTGCCAGCAGCTTGTTCGGGACAGACGAAGAGACCCAGTACTTC
CASSLFGTDEETQYF
>NA|15|TRBV28|NA|TRBJ1-5
TGTGCCAGCAGTTTGGGTCAGGTCGGCAATCAGCCCCAGCATTTT
CASSLGQVGNQPQHF
>NA|14|TRBV6-6|NA|TRBJ1-2
TGTGCCAGCAGCTCTTCGGACGGATTCTATGGCTACACCTTC
CASSSSDGFYGYTF
>NA|13|TRBV9|NA|TRBJ1-5
TGTGCCAGCAGCGTAGGCAACAATCAGCCCCAGCATTTT
CASSVGNNQPQHF
>NA|12|TRBV5-8|NA|TRBJ2-3
TGTGCCAGCAGCTTGGTCACGGATACGCAGTATTTT
CASSLVTDTQYF
>TRBD1|16|TRBV4-2|NA|TRBJ1-2
TGTGCCAGCAGCCATGCTCCGGGACAGGGGGCGGGGGGCTACACCTTC
CASSHAPGQGAGGYTF
>NA|15|TRBV30|NA|TRBJ2-4
TGTGCCTGGAGTGACCAGACACTAGCCAAAAACATTCAGTACTTC
CAWSDQTLAKNIQYF
>TRBD2|16|TRBV24-1|NA|TRBJ2-3
TGTGCCACCAGTGGAATGGCGGGAGGGCCGCCAGATACGCAGTATTTT
CATSGMAGGPPDTQYF
>NA|14|TRBV7-8|NA|TRBJ2-7
TGTGCCAGCAGCTTATATCGTGCCCCCTACGAGCAGTACTTC
CASSLYRAPYEQYF
>NA|13|TRBV30|NA|TRBJ1-4
TGTGCCTGGAGTGAGGACGGCTATGAAAAACTGTTTTTT
CAWSEDGYEKLFF
>NA|15|TRBV19|NA|TRBJ2-1
TGTGCCAGTAGTATGCGGACTGGATCCTACAATGAGCAGTTCTTC
CASSMRTGSYNEQFF
>NA|15|TRBV5-1|NA|TRBJ2-3
TGCGCCAGCAGCTTGGAGGGGGTTGTGTGGGATACGCAGTATTTT
CASSLEGVVWDTQYF
>NA|13|TRBV30|once|TRBJ1-5
TGTGCCTGGAGAGGGGCTGGCAATCAGCCCCAGCATTTT
CAWRGAGNQPQHF
>TRBD1|16|TRBV27|NA|TRBJ2-7
TGTGCCAGCTCCAGGGGGATGGGACAGGGGCTCTACGAGCAGTACTTC
CASSRGMGQGLYEQYF
>NA|12|TRBV4-1|NA|TRBJ2-3
TGCGCCAGCAGCTCCTTCGGGTATACGCAGTATTTT
CASSSFGYTQYF
>NA|12|TRBV7-2|once|TRBJ2-5
TGTGCCAGCAGCCTTATGGGTGAGACCCAGTACTTC
CASSLMGETQYF
>NA|12|TRBV6-5|NA|TRBJ2-7
TGTGCCAGCAATACTGGGGGCTACGAGCAGTACTTC
CASNTGGYEQYF
>TRBD1|14|TRBV27|NA|TRBJ1-2
TGTGCCAGCAGTACTAGGACAGGGGGCTATGGCTACACCTTC
CASSTRTGGYGYTF
>NA|15|TRBV19|few|TRBJ1-5
TGTGCCAGTAGTATATATCAGGGCACCAATCAGCCCCAGCATTTT
CASSIYQGTNQPQHF
>NA|13|TRBV28|NA|TRBJ1-2
TGTGCCAGCAGTTTAATGCGGGGAGGGGGCTACACCTTC
CASSLMRGGGYTF
>NA|15|TRBV27|NA|TRBJ2-7
TGTGCCAGCAGTTACGAAGAGGGGCTCCCCTACGAGCAGTACTTC
CASSYEEGLPYEQYF
>NA|14|TRBV18|NA|TRBJ1-1
TGTGCCAGCTCACCAGAGACAGCCAAGCCCGAAGCTTTCTTT
CASSPETAKPEAFF
>NA|15|TRBV28|NA|TRBJ2-1
TGTGCCAGCAGCTCACCTAGCGACCCATACAATGAGCAGTTCTTC
CASSSPSDPYNEQFF
>TRBD2|18|TRBV5-5|NA|TRBJ2-7
TGTGCCAGCAGCTTGGAGGTAGCGGGAGGTCTTCCCCCATACGAGCAGTACTTC
CASSLEVAGGLPPYEQYF
>TRBD1|12|TRBV29-1|NA|TRBJ1-1
TGCAGCGTTAAACCGGGACAGGGGATAGCTTTCTTT
CSVKPGQGIAFF
>NA|12|TRBV15|NA|TRBJ1-2
TGTGCCACCAGCAGAGCGGGGAATGGCTACACCTTC
CATSRAGNGYTF
>NA|15|TRBV7-8|NA|TRBJ1-2
TGTGCCAGCAGCTTGCAGGGGACTGCTAACTATGGCTACACCTTC
CASSLQGTANYGYTF
>NA|12|TRBV6-5|once|TRBJ2-7
TGTGCCAGCAGTAGATCCCGGACCCAGCAGTACTTC
CASSRSRTQQYF
>TRBD1|15|TRBV6-5|NA|TRBJ2-7
TGTGCCAGCAGTTATTCCGGGACAGGGGTCTACGAGCAGTACTTC
CASSYSGTGVYEQYF
>NA|13|TRBV2|NA|TRBJ2-3
TGTGCCAGCAGCCCCGTGGGGGCAGATACGCAGTATTTT
CASSPVGADTQYF
>TRBD2|17|TRBV5-4|once|TRBJ2-1
TGTGCCAGCAGCCACCTGGCCGGCGGGAGGGTTAGCAATGAGCAGTTCTTC
CASSHLAGGRVSNEQFF
>NA|14|TRBV24-1|NA|TRBJ2-1
TGTGCCACCAGTGATTTGAGAGGGGCCAATGAGCAGTTCTTC
CATSDLRGANEQFF
>NA|14|TRBV25-1|NA|TRBJ2-7
TGTGCCAGCAGTGAAGCACGGGGTAGCCACGAGCAGTACTTC
CASSEARGSHEQYF
>NA|16|TRBV4-1|NA|TRBJ2-3
TGCGCCAGCAGCCAAGTAAACTTAGTTAGCACAGATACGCAGTATTTT
CASSQVNLVSTDTQYF
>NA|16|TRBV6-1|NA|TRBJ1-4
TGTGCCAGCAGTGAAGTTCGTGGGCGGATTAATGAAAAACTGTTTTTT
CASSEVRGRINEKLFF
>NA|16|TRBV11-3|few|TRBJ1-5
TGTGCCAGCAGCCCAGGGGCAGGGGATCGCAATCAGCCCCAGCATTTT
CASSPGAGDRNQPQHF
>NA|13|TRBV19|NA|TRBJ1-5
TGTGCCAGTACAGGGAGTTGGGGTCAGCCCCAGCATTTT
CASTGSWGQPQHF
>NA|17|TRBV12-2|NA|TRBJ2-3
TGTGCAAGTCGCTTACTGGGCGGCCTGGGTGTCGAAGAGGCGCAGTATTTT
CASRLLGGLGVEEAQYF
>NA|14|TRBV5-1|NA|TRBJ1-1
TGCGCCAGCAGCTGGGGGCAGGTTGAAACTGAAGCTTTCTTT
CASSWGQVETEAFF
>NA|13|TRBV5-8|NA|TRBJ1-6
TGTGCCAGCAGCTGGAATGGGGATTCACCCCTCCACTTT
CASSWNGDSPLHF
>TRBD1|14|TRBV19|NA|TRBJ1-5
TGTGCCAGTAGTGCTGGACAGGGGTGGCAGCCCCAGCATTTT
CASSAGQGWQPQHF
>NA|15|TRBV2|NA|TRBJ1-3
TGTGCCAGCAGTGAAGCAGGGAATACTGGAAACACCATATATTTT
CASSEAGNTGNTIYF
>NA|15|TRBV5-1|once|TRBJ2-7
TGCGCCAGCAGCTCGAAAACCGGGACATCATACGAGCAGTACTTC
CASSSKTGTSYEQYF
>NA|13|TRBV5-1|NA|TRBJ2-1
TGCGCCAGCAGCTTGGAGTGGTACAATGAGCAGTTCTTC
CASSLEWYNEQFF